Below are 30 T cell receptor beta chains sequenced from a single sample in a study of PD-L1 blockade in urothelial cancer (dated by TCRdb to the late 2010s). Sample time point, as interpreted from the label and publication: pretreatment peripheral blood. Library prep was done by the immunoSEQ multiplex PCR assay. This immuneACCESS table, as held by TCRdb, lists in-frame sequences with V and J called but not all clones. Of the missing ones, under half trace to an unresolved V gene in checked studies; the others have no known cause. The sample table lists around 130,000 clones, 65% to 85% of them with a count of one. Under 3.5% of the sample lies in the top ten. Here the sequenced sample was PBMCs, taken around atezolizumab (anti-PD-L1) treatment. The receptors stem from a man in his forties or fifties with urothelial cancer.

The chain is built from TRBV14 and TRBJ1-5; D may be TRBD1 (5 bases). The ends were cut back, 3 bases at V and 2 bases at J, with 8 bases in the middle. The CDR3 covers 14 residues. Germline V lookup: CDR1 SGHDN, CDR2 FVKESK. CDR3 sequence: CASSQGGGNQPQHF. The CDR3 DNA reads TGTGCCAGCAGCCAGGGGGGTGGCAATCAGCCCCAGCATTTT.

This clone showed up just once. The V gene is TRBV5-4, the J gene TRBJ2-1, with 9 bases matching TRBD2. Germline CDR1 is SGHNT and CDR2 is YYREEE (reference sequence). The CDR3 has 15 amino acids. The V segment lost 0 bases and the J segment 5 bases; nucleotides outside the gene matches: 3. The CDR3 region is CASSLDLAGNNEQFF. In nucleotides, the CDR3 is TGTGCCAGCAGCTTGGATCTAGCGGGGAACAATGAGCAGTTCTTC.

The chain combines TRBV11-2 with TRBJ2-1; 12 positions agree with TRBD1. The J segment lost 16 bases and the V segment lost 8 bases, leaving 21 bases of the junction unmatched. The germline CDR1 and CDR2 sequences are SGHAT and FQNNGV. The CDR3 spans 16 residues. Here the CDR3 reads CASQIRLGQGASRYFF. For the CDR3, the DNA is TGTGCCAGCCAGATACGGCTGGGACAGGGGGCTTCGCGATACTTCTTC. Complete variable domain (other parts from reference TRBV11-2 and TRBJ2-1): EAGVAQSPRYKIIEKRQSVAFWCNPISGHATLYWYQQILGQGPKLLIQFQNNGVVDDSQLPKDRFSAERLKGVDSTLKIQPAKLEDSAVYLCASQIRLGQGASRYFFGPGTRLTVL.

The rearrangement uses TRBV7-6 and TRBJ2-2, with D possibly matching TRBD2 (5 bases). In germline, CDR1 is SGHVS, CDR2 FNYEAQ. The CDR3 extends over 14 amino acids. V was shortened by 5 bases and J by 4 bases, with 11 bases between the two germline ends. In nucleotides, the CDR3 is TGTGCCAGCAGCCGGGATGCTGGCACCGGGGAGCTGTTTTTT. The encoded protein is CASSRDAGTGELFF.

The V call is TRBV7-2, the J call TRBJ2-5; TRBD2 aligns across 10 bases. CDR1 SGHTA and CDR2 FQGNSA come from the germline V gene. V dropped 0 bases and J dropped 5; count of bases not matched to a gene: 9. The CDR3 extends over 17 amino acids. CDR3 sequence: CASSLALRASGSETQYF. CDR3 in DNA: TGTGCCAGCAGCTTAGCGCTAAGAGCTAGCGGGAGTGAGACCCAGTACTTC. The full variable domain, with the rest looked up from reference TRBV7-2 and TRBJ2-5, is GAGVSQSPSNKVTEKGKDVELRCDPISGHTALYWYRQSLGQGLEFLIYFQGNSAPDKSGLPSDRFSAERTGGSVSTLTIQRTQQEDSAVYLCASSLALRASGSETQYFGPGTRLLVL.

The CDR3 loop is CASSQSGDSYNSPLHF. The CDR3 nucleotides are TGTGCCAGCAGCCAATCAGGGGACTCCTATAATTCACCCCTCCACTTT. The V call is TRBV16, the J call TRBJ1-6, with a weak D call TRBD1 (5 bases). CDR1 and CDR2 from the germline V gene are KGHSY and FQNENV. The CDR3 covers 16 residues. V was shortened by 0 bases and J by 0 bases, with 6 bases between the two germline ends.

This chain links TRBV15 with TRBJ2-1, with a weak D call TRBD2 (6 bases). This CDR3 has 16 residues. V shed 0 bases and J shed 4 bases, with 13 bases lying between them. CDR1 is LNHNV, CDR2 YYDKDF, per germline (reference sequence). This CDR3 is CATSRDRLGLYNEQFF. DNA of the CDR3: TGTGCCACCAGCAGAGATCGACTGGGACTTTACAATGAGCAGTTCTTC.

CDR3 loop: CASSYGSVETQYF. CDR3 in DNA: TGTGCCAGCAGCTACGGGAGTGTGGAGACCCAGTACTTC. The V gene is TRBV11-2, the J gene TRBJ2-5; D is perhaps TRBD2 (6 bases). CDR1 and CDR2 (germline): SGHAT, FQNNGV. The CDR3 spans 13 residues. Trimming removed 4 bases from V and 5 bases from J, with 11 bases in between.

The V and J genes are TRBV11-3 and TRBJ2-2; D is perhaps TRBD2 (6 bases). Germline lookup yields CDR1 SGHNT and CDR2 YENEEA. This CDR3 contains 15 residues. Between the trimmed V and J ends, which lost 5 bases and 5 bases, there was a span of 15 bases. This CDR3 reads CASSQRRGGTGELFF. The CDR3, as DNA: TGTGCCAGCAGCCAAAGGCGTGGGGGGACCGGGGAGCTGTTTTTT.

CDR3 coding DNA: TGCGCCAGCAGCCAAGACGGGGGAGTGGGAATTGAGCAGTTCTTC. Amino acid sequence: CASSQDGGVGIEQFF. The chain is built from TRBV4-1 and TRBJ2-1; perhaps TRBD2 as D (6 bases). This CDR3 spans 15 amino acids. The germline V gene encodes CDR1 MGHRA and CDR2 YSYEKL. V was cut by 0 bases and J by 9 bases, with 15 bases left in between.

This rearrangement joins TRBV4-1 to TRBJ2-7, with D tentatively TRBD2 (6 bases). The CDR3 spans 15 residues. The V gene's germline CDR1 is MGHRA and CDR2 YSYEKL. Trimming shortened V by 0 bases and J by 3 bases, and 12 bases separated the two germline ends. CDR3 coding DNA: TGCGCCAGCAGCCAAGAATCGGGACTCCTCTACGAGCAGTACTTC. Its protein product is CASSQESGLLYEQYF.

V usage is TRBV27 and J usage is TRBJ2-7; 7 bases align to TRBD1. Germline CDR1 and CDR2: MNHEY and SMNVEV (reference sequence). J gave up 7 bases and V 2 bases, and 5 bases lay outside the gene matches. The CDR3 has 13 amino acids. The CDR3 coding sequence is TGTGCCAGCAGTTTACGACAGGGAATGGAGCAGTACTTC. Encoded protein: CASSLRQGMEQYF.

The chain combines TRBV5-5 with TRBJ1-3, with D unclear. Germline assignment: CDR1 SGHKS and CDR2 YYEKEE (reference sequence). V was shortened by 2 bases and J by 4 bases, with 10 bases between the two germline ends. This CDR3 has 14 residues. The CDR3 reads CASSFYNEGNTIYF. The CDR3 bases are TGTGCCAGCAGCTTCTATAACGAGGGAAACACCATATATTTT.

The CDR3, as DNA: TGTGCCAGCAGCCCGCGGGCCGGGATCTCCTACAATGAGCAGTTCTTC. Amino acids: CASSPRAGISYNEQFF. The rearrangement joins TRBV7-2 to TRBJ2-1; a weak D match, TRBD2 (5 bases). The CDR3 contains 16 residues. Germline V CDR1 and CDR2: SGHTA, FQGNSA. V was cut by 5 bases and J by 0 bases, with 14 bases left in between.

This clone was observed a few times. CDR3 sequence reads: CASRQSGTVVDYTF. The CDR3 DNA sequence: TGTGCCAGCAGACAATCCGGGACAGTTGTTGACTACACCTTC. The V call is TRBV6-5, the J call TRBJ1-2, with 7 nucleotides matching TRBD1. J lost 10 bases, V lost 6 bases, and 14 bases had no gene match. The germline V gene has CDR1 MNHEY and CDR2 SVGAGI. This CDR3 comprises 14 residues.

V gene TRBV6-4 combines with J gene TRBJ1-6; 10 bases match TRBD1. The J segment lost 7 bases and the V segment lost 3 bases, leaving 3 bases of the junction unmatched. This CDR3 comprises 15 residues. Germline V gene lookup returns CDR1 MRHNA and CDR2 SNTAGT. CDR3 in amino acids: CASSDKTGGNSPLHF. CDR3 in DNA: TGTGCCAGCAGTGATAAGACAGGGGGCAATTCACCCCTCCACTTT.

The J gene is TRBJ2-7, the V gene TRBV6-5; the D gene is possibly TRBD2 (5 bases). The V gene lost 5 bases and the J gene lost 2 bases, with 13 bases spanning the gap. CDR3 length equals 14 residues. Germline CDR1 is MNHEY and CDR2 is SVGAGI. CDR3 sequence: CASSRTFLTYEQYF. The CDR3 nucleotides are TGTGCCAGCAGTCGGACTTTTCTAACCTACGAGCAGTACTTC.

The chain has TRBV7-2 and TRBJ2-2, with TRBD2 matching over 10 bases. The trim removed 4 bases at V and 4 bases at J, leaving 6 bases unmatched. The germline V gene encodes CDR1 SGHTA and CDR2 FQGNSA. This CDR3 has 16 amino acids. Here the CDR3 DNA reads TGTGCCAGCAGCTCAAGCGGGAGGGCAGCCACCGGGGAGCTGTTTTTT. Its translation: CASSSSGRAATGELFF. The full variable domain, with the rest looked up from reference TRBV7-2 and TRBJ2-2, is GAGVSQSPSNKVTEKGKDVELRCDPISGHTALYWYRQSLGQGLEFLIYFQGNSAPDKSGLPSDRFSAERTGGSVSTLTIQRTQQEDSAVYLCASSSSGRAATGELFFGEGSRLTVL.

The chain combines TRBV14 with TRBJ2-7; 8 bases are shared with TRBD2. The ends lost 0 bases at V and 2 bases at J; junction bases unmatched: 3. CDR3 length equals 15 residues. Germline loops: CDR1 SGHDN, CDR2 FVKESK. The CDR3 region is CASSQDWGLAYEQYF. The CDR3 nucleotides read TGTGCCAGCAGCCAAGATTGGGGACTAGCCTACGAGCAGTACTTC.

V gene TRBV7-8 combines with J gene TRBJ1-2, with TRBD1 matching 7 bases. The CDR3 sequence is 16 residues long. Germline loops: CDR1 SGHVS, CDR2 FQNEAQ. The ends lost 5 bases at V and 8 bases at J; junction bases unmatched: 17. The CDR3: CASSRTGALEVRGYTF. CDR3 coding DNA: TGTGCCAGCAGCCGAACAGGGGCCCTGGAAGTCCGCGGCTACACCTTC.

J is TRBJ2-1 and V is TRBV5-6, with D possibly TRBD1 on 6 matching bases. Germline V gene sequence: CDR1 SGHDT, CDR2 YYEEEE. V was clipped by 4 bases and J by 2 bases, with 25 bases between them. The CDR3 sequence is 19 residues long. Written as DNA, the CDR3 is TGTGCCAGCAGCACCCGCCTGGGGGCAGCTAGCAGAACCTACAATGAGCAGTTCTTC. The encoded protein is CASSTRLGAASRTYNEQFF.

The V and J genes are TRBV2 and TRBJ1-1; TRBD1 aligns across 11 bases. CDR1 is SNHLY and CDR2 is FYNNEI in the germline V gene. V lost 6 bases to trimming and J lost 10 bases; unmatched junction nucleotides: 7. This CDR3 spans 13 amino acids. The CDR3 nucleotides read TGTGCCAGCAGGGAGGGGACAGGGGGACGAGCTTTCTTT. Translating gives CASREGTGGRAFF.

The chain has TRBV6-5 and TRBJ1-2; TRBD1 matches 9 bases. CDR1 and CDR2 from the germline V gene are MNHEY and SVGAGI. This CDR3 has 14 amino acids. Trimming took 5 bases from V and 8 from J; bases not matched to a gene: 9. Written as DNA, the CDR3 is TGTGCCAGCAGTGATCGGGACAGGGCGGGAGGCTACACCTTC. Protein sequence: CASSDRDRAGGYTF.

The rearrangement uses TRBV19 and TRBJ2-5, with 14 bases aligning to TRBD2. V shed 11 bases and J 4 bases; nucleotides not matched to a gene: 6. CDR1 LNHDA and CDR2 SQIVND come from the germline V gene (reference sequence). CDR3 length: 14 amino acids. CDR3 DNA sequence: TGTGCCTCCGGACTAGCGGGAGGCCGAGAGACCCAGTACTTC. Amino acid sequence: CASGLAGGRETQYF.

The chain uses TRBV15 and TRBJ2-1; 7 bases are a match to TRBD2. In germline, CDR1 is LNHNV, CDR2 YYDKDF (reference sequence). V lost 1 base and J lost 5; bases outside the gene matches: 2. The length of the CDR3 is 14 residues. For the CDR3, the DNA is TGTGCCACCAGCAGAGGGCTAGCGGACAATGAGCAGTTCTTC. As protein: CATSRGLADNEQFF.

The chain combines TRBV7-9 with TRBJ2-7, with 9 bases that match TRBD2. The CDR3 runs to 17 residues. J gave up 0 bases and V 5 bases, and 11 bases lay outside the gene matches. Germline CDR1 is SEHNR and CDR2 is FQNEAQ (reference sequence). This CDR3 reads CASSAGTSLYFSYEQYF. The CDR3 DNA is TGTGCCAGCAGCGCCGGGACTAGCTTGTACTTCTCCTACGAGCAGTACTTC.

CDR3 protein: CASSPRTSGSFTGELFF. The CDR3 coding sequence is TGTGCCAGCAGTCCCAGGACTAGCGGGAGTTTCACCGGGGAGCTGTTTTTT. The V gene is TRBV4-2, the J gene TRBJ2-2, with 13 bases lining up with TRBD2. CDR1 is LGHNA, CDR2 YNFKEQ, per germline. This CDR3 comprises 17 residues. V dropped 6 bases and J dropped 4; count of bases not matched to a gene: 8.

This clone was detected only once. The chain uses TRBV2 and TRBJ1-4; D not certain. The CDR3 spans 15 residues. CDR1 is SNHLY and CDR2 is FYNNEI in the germline V gene. V lost 9 bases, J lost 5 bases, and 19 bases lay in between. CDR3 nucleotides: TGTGCCAGTACTAGGCTTATTTGGAGAAATGAAAAACTGTTTTTT. Translating it yields CASTRLIWRNEKLFF.

The rearrangement uses TRBV27 and TRBJ2-7; D may be TRBD2 (6 bases). CDR3 length: 15 amino acids. V gave up 3 bases and J gave up 2 bases, with 14 bases separating them. Germline CDR1 MNHEY, CDR2 SMNVEV (reference sequence). CDR3 sequence (DNA): TGTGCCAGCAGTTTTCGAGCGGGCAGCCCCTACGAGCAGTACTTC. It yields the protein CASSFRAGSPYEQYF.

The V gene is TRBV6-5, the J gene TRBJ2-6; D possibly corresponds to TRBD1 (5 bases). Trimming cost V 2 bases and J 0 bases, with 8 bases left between them. This CDR3 is built from 16 residues. CDR1 and CDR2 from the germline V gene are MNHEY and SVGAGI. The CDR3 sequence: CASSYSRVSGANVLTF. Here the CDR3 DNA reads TGTGCCAGCAGTTACAGCAGGGTCTCTGGGGCCAACGTCCTGACTTTC.